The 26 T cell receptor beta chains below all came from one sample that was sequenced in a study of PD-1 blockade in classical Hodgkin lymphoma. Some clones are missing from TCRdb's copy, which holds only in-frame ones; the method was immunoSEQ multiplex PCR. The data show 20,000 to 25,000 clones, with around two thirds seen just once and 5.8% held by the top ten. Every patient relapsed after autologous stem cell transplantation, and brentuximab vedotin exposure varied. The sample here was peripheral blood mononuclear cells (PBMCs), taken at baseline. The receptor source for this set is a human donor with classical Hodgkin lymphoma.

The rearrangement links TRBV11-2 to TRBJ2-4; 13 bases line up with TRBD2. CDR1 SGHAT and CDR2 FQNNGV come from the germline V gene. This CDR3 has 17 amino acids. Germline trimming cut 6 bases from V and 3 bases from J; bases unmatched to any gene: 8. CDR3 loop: CASSSRLAGGVKNIQYF. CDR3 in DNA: TGTGCCAGCAGTTCTAGACTAGCGGGAGGTGTCAAAAACATTCAGTACTTC.

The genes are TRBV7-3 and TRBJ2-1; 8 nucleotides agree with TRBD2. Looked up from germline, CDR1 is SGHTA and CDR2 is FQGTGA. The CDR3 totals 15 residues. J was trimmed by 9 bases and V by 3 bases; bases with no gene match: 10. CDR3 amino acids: CASSLVAGSHGEQFF. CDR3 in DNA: TGTGCCAGCAGCTTGGTAGCGGGAAGTCATGGTGAGCAGTTCTTC.

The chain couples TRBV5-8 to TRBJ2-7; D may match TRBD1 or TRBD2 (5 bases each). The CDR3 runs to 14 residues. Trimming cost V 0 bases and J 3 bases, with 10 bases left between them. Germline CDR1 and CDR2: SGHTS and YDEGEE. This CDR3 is CASSLELGDYEQYF. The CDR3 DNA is TGTGCCAGCAGCTTGGAGCTGGGGGACTACGAGCAGTACTTC.

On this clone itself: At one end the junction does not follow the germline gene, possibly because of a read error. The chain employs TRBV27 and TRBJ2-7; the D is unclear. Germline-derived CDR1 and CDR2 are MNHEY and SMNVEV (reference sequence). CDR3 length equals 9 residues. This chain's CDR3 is CRPHYEQYF. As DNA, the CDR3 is TGCCGTCCCCATTACGAGCAGTACTTC.

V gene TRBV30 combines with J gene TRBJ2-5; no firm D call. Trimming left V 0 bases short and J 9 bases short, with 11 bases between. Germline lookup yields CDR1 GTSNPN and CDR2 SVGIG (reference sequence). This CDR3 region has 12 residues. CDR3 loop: CAWSVARMAQYF. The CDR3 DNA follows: TGTGCCTGGAGTGTTGCGCGGATGGCCCAGTACTTC.

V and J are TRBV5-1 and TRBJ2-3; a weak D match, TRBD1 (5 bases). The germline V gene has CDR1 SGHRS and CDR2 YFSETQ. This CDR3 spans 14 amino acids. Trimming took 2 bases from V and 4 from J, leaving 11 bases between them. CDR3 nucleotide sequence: TGCGCCAGCAGCTTTGTAGGGGTCTCAGATACGCAGTATTTT. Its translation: CASSFVGVSDTQYF.

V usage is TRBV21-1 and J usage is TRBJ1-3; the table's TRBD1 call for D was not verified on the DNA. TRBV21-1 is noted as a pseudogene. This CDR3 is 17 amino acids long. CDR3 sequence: CASSKPTRQGPGNTIYF. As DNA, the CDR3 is TGTGCCAGCAGCAAACCGACCCGACAGGGCCCTGGAAACACCATATATTTT.

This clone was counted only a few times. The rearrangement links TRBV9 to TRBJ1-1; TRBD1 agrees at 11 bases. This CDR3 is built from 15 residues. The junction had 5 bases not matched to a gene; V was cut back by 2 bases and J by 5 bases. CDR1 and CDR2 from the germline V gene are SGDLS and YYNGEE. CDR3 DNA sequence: TGTGCCAGCAGCGTCACGGGACAGGGGGATACTGAAGCTTTCTTT. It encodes CASSVTGQGDTEAFF.

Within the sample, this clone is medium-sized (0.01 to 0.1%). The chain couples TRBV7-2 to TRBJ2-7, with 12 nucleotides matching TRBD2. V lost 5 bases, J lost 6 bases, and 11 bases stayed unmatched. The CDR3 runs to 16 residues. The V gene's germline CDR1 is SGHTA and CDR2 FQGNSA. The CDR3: CASSLDGLAGMIEQYF. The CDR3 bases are TGTGCCAGCAGCCTCGACGGACTAGCGGGAATGATCGAGCAGTACTTC. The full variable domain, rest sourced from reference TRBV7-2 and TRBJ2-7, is GAGVSQSPSNKVTEKGKDVELRCDPISGHTALYWYRQSLGQGLEFLIYFQGNSAPDKSGLPSDRFSAERTGGSVSTLTIQRTQQEDSAVYLCASSLDGLAGMIEQYFGPGTRLTVT.

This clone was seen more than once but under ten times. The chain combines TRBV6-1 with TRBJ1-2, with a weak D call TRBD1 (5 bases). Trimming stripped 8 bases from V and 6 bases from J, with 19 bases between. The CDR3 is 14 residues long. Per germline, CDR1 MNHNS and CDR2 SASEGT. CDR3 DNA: TGTGCCAGCGTTAAAGCGGGGACCCCTAATGGCTACACCTTC. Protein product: CASVKAGTPNGYTF.

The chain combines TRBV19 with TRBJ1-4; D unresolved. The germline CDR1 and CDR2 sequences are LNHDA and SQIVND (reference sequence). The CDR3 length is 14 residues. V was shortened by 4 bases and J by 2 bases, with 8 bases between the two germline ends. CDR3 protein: CASSSISTNEKLFF. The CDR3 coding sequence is TGTGCCAGTAGTAGCATTTCGACTAATGAAAAACTGTTTTTT.

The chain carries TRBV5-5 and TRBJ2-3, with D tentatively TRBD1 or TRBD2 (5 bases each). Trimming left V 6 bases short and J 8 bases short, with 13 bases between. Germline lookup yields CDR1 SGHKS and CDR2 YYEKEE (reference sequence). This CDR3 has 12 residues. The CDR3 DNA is TGTGCCAGCACCCCTGGGACCGGTACGCAGTATTTT. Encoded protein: CASTPGTGTQYF.

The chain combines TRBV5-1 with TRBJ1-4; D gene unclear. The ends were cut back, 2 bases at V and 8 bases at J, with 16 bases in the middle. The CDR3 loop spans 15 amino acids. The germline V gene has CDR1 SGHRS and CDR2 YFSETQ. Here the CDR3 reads CASSFLMGREEKLFF. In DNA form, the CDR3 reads TGCGCCAGCAGCTTTTTGATGGGGAGAGAAGAAAAACTGTTTTTT.

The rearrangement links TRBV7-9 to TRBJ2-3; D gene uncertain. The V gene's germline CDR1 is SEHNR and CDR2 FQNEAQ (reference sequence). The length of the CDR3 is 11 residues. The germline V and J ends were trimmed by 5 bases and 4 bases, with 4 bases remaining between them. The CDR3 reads CASSGADTQYF. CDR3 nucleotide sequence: TGTGCCAGCAGCGGCGCAGATACGCAGTATTTT.

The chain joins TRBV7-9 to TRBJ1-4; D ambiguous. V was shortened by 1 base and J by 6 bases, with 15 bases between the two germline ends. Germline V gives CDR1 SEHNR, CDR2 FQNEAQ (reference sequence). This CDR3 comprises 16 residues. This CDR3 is CASSLEGSLLDEKLFF. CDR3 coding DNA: TGTGCCAGCAGCTTAGAAGGGAGCCTTTTGGATGAAAAACTGTTTTTT.

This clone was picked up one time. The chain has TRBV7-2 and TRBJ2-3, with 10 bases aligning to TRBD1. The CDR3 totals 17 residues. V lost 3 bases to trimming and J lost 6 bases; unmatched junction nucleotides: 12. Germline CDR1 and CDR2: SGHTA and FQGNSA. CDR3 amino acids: CASSFRDRGGRDDTQYF. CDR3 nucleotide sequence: TGTGCCAGCAGCTTCCGGGACAGGGGAGGTCGGGATGATACGCAGTATTTT.

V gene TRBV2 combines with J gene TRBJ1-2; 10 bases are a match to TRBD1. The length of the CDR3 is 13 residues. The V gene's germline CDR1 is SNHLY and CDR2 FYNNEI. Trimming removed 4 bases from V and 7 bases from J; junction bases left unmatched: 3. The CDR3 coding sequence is TGTGCCAGCAGTGTGACAGGGGGCCGTGGCTACACCTTC. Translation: CASSVTGGRGYTF.

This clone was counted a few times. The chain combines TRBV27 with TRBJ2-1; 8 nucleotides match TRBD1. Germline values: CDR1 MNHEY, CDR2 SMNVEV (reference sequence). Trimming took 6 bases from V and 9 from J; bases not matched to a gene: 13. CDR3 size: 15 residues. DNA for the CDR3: TGTGCCAGCAGAGGGCAGGGGGCTGGTAGGGGTGAGCAGTTCTTC. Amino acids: CASRGQGAGRGEQFF.

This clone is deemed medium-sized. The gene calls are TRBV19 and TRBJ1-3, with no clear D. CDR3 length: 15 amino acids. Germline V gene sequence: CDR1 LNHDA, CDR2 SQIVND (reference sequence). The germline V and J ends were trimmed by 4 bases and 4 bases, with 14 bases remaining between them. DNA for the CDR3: TGTGCCAGTAGTACCGGACCGACGGGAGGAAACACCATATATTTT. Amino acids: CASSTGPTGGNTIYF.

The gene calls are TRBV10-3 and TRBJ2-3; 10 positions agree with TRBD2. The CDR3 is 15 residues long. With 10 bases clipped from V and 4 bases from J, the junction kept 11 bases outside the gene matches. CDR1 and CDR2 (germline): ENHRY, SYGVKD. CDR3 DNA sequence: TGTGCCACCTCACCTACTAGCGGGATCTCAGATACGCAGTATTTT. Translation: CATSPTSGISDTQYF.

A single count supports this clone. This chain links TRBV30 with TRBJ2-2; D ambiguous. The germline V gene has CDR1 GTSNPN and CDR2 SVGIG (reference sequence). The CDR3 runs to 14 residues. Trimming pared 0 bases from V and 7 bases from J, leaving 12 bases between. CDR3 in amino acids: CAWSVESGFGELFF. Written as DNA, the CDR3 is TGTGCCTGGAGTGTGGAGTCCGGTTTCGGGGAGCTGTTTTTT.

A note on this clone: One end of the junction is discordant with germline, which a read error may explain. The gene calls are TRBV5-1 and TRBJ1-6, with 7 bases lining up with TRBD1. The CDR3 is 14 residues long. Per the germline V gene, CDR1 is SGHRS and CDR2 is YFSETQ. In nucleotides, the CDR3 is TGTGCCAGCAGCATCGGGACAGATAATTCACCCCTCCACTTT. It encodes CASSIGTDNSPLHF. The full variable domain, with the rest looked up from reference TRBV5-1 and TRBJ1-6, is KAGVTQTPRYLIKTRGQQVTLSCSPISGHRSVSWYQQTPGQGLQFLFEYFSETQRNKGNFPGRFSGRQFSNSRSEMNVSTLELGDSALYLCASSIGTDNSPLHFGNGTRLTVT.

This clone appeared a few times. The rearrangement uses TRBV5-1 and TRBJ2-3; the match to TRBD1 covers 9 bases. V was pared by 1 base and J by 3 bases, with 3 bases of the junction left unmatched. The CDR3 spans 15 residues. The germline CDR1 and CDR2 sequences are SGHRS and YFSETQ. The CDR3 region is CASSLTGGQTDTQYF. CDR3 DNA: TGCGCCAGCAGCTTGACAGGGGGCCAGACAGATACGCAGTATTTT.

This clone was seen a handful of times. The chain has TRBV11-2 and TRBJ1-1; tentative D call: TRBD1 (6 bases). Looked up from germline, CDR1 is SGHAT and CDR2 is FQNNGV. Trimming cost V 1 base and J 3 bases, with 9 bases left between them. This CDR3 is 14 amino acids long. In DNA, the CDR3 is TGTGCCAGCAGCTTAGTCAGGGGTGACACTGAAGCTTTCTTT. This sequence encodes CASSLVRGDTEAFF.

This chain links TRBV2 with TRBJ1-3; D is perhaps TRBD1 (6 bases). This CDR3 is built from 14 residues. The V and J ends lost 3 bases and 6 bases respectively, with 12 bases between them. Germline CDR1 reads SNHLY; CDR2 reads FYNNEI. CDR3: CASSENWGQNTIYF. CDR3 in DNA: TGTGCCAGCAGTGAGAATTGGGGGCAAAACACCATATATTTT. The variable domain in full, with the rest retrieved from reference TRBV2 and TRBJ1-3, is EPEVTQTPSHQVTQMGQEVILRCVPISNHLYFYWYRQILGQKVEFLVSFYNNEISEKSEIFDDQFSVERPDGSNFTLKIRSTKLEDSAMYFCASSENWGQNTIYFGEGSWLTVV.

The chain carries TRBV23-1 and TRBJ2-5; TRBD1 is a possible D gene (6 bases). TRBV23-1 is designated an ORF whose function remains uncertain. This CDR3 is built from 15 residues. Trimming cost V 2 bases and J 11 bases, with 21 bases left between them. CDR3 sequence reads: CASSQPGHPLTEQYF. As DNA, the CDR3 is TGCGCCAGCAGTCAACCGGGACACCCCCTGACAGAGCAGTACTTC.